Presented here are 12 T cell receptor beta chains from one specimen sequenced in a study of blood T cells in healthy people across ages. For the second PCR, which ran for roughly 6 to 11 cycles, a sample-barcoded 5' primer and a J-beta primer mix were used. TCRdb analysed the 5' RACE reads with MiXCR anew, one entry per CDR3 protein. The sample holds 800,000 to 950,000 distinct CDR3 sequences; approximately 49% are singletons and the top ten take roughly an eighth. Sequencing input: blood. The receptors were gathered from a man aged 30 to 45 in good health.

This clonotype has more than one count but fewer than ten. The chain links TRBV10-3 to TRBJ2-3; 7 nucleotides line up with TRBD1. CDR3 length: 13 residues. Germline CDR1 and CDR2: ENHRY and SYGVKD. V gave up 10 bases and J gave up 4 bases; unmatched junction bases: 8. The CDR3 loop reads CATGTDPADTQYF. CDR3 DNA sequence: TGTGCCACCGGGACAGACCCCGCAGATACGCAGTATTTT.

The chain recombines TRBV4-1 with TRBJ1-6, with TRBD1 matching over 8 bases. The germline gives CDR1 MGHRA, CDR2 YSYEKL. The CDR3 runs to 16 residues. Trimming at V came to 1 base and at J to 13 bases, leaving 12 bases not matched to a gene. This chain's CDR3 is CASSQAGGTGPSPLHF. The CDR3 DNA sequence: TGCGCCAGCAGCCAAGCAGGGGGGACAGGCCCTTCTCCCCTCCACTTT.

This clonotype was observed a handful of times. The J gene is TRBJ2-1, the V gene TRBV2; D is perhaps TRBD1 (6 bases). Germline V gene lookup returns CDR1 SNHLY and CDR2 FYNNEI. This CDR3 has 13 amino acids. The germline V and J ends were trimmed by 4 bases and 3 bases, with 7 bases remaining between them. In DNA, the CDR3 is TGTGCCAGCAGTGGGACAGACTACAATGAGCAGTTCTTC. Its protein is CASSGTDYNEQFF.

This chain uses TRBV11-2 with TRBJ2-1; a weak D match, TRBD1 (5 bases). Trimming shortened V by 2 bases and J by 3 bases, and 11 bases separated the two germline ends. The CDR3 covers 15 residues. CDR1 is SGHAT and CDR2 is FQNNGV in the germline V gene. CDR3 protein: CASSLITTVYNEQFF. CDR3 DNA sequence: TGTGCCAGCAGCTTAATTACGACAGTCTACAATGAGCAGTTCTTC.

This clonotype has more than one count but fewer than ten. In DNA form, the CDR3 reads TGTGCCAGCAGTCCTACAGGGGAGGTTGCCTACAATGAGCAGTTCTTC. Protein product: CASSPTGEVAYNEQFF. The chain is built from TRBV9 and TRBJ2-1; a possible D gene is TRBD1 (7 bases). The CDR3 totals 16 residues. Germline loops: CDR1 SGDLS, CDR2 YYNGEE. Trimming removed 5 bases at V and 2 bases at J, with 17 bases between. Full variable domain (outside the CDR3, taken from reference TRBV9 and TRBJ2-1): DSGVTQTPKHLITATGQRVTLRCSPRSGDLSVYWYQQSLDQGLQFLIQYYNGEERAKGNILERFSAQQFPDLHSELNLSSLELGDSALYFCASSPTGEVAYNEQFFGPGTRLTVL.

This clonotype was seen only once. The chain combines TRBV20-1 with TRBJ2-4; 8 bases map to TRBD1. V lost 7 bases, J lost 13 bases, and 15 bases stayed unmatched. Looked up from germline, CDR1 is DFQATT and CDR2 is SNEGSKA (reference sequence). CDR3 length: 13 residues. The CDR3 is CSGSGTGYNEQYF. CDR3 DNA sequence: TGCAGTGGTTCCGGGACAGGATACAATGAGCAGTACTTC.

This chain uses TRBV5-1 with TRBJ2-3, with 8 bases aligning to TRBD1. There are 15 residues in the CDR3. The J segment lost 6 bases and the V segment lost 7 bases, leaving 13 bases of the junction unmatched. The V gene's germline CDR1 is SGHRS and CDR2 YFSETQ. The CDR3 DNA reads TGCGCCAGCGAGGACGGACAGGGTAAATCGGATACGCAGTATTTT. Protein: CASEDGQGKSDTQYF.

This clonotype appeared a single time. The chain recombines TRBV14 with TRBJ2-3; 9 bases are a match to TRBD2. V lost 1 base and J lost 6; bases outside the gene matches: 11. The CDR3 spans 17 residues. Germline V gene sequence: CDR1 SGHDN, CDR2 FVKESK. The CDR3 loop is CASSQVRIAGAGDTQYF. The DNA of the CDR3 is TGTGCCAGCAGCCAAGTCCGGATAGCGGGGGCCGGGGATACGCAGTATTTT.

CDR3 protein: CRKDSSLPLPSEQDNEQYF. CDR3 DNA: TGCAGGAAGGACAGTTCTTTACCCTTACCTTCGGAACAAGACAATGAGCAGTACTTC. The chain recombines TRBV20-1 with TRBJ2-7; TRBD1 is a possible D gene (6 bases). This CDR3 spans 19 amino acids. Germline assignment: CDR1 DFQATT and CDR2 SNEGSKA (reference sequence).

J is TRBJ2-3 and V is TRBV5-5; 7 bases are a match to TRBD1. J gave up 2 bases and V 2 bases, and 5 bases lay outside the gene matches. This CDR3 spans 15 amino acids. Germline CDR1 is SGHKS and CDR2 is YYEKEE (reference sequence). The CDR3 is CASSFGTDFTDTQYF. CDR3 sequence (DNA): TGTGCCAGCAGCTTCGGGACAGACTTCACAGATACGCAGTATTTT.

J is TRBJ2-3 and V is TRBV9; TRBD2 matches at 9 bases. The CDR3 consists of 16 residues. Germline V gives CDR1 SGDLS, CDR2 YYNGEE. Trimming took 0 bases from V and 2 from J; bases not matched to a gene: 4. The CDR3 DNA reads TGTGCCAGCAGCGTAGCAGCGGGAGGAAACACAGATACGCAGTATTTT. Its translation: CASSVAAGGNTDTQYF.

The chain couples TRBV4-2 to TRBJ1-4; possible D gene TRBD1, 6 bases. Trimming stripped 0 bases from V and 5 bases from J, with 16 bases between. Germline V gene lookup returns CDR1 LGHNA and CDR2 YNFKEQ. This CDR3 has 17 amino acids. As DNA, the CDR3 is TGTGCCAGCAGCCAAGACCCAGCCGGGGGCCCGAATGAAAAACTGTTTTTT. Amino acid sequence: CASSQDPAGGPNEKLFF.